This T cell receptor (beta chain) was found in a study of T cell responses to AZD1222 COVID-19 vaccine. General study findings and limits: It should be noted that donors were predominantly white British and more often female, and clonal diversity was possibly underestimated.

Pooled together were second doses at about 4 or about 12 weeks. As regards this clone: The target antigen is unknown.

V lost 8 bases, J lost 7 bases, and 8 bases lay in between. The CDR3 is 10 amino acids. Germline CDR1 SNHLY, CDR2 FYNNEI. TCRdb keeps only in-frame clones here, not all; method: immunoSEQ multiplex PCR. This sample carries under 90,000 clones, 75% to 90% of them seen once, and the ten largest clones take more than 9%. This chain uses TRBV2 with TRBJ1-1; no clear D. The sample consisted of peripheral blood, taken 28 days after the second AZD1222 dose. The receptor's source is an adult who received the AZD1222 COVID-19 vaccine. Here the CDR3 DNA reads TGTGCCAGCGGGATGCGTGAAGCTTTCTTT. Translated, it gives CASGMREAFF.